A single sample gave rise to the 12 T cell receptor beta chains below, sequenced in a study of blood T cells in healthy people across ages. Together with a sample-barcoded 5' primer, a J-beta primer mix was included in a second PCR lasting roughly 6 to 12 cycles. TCRdb passed the 5' RACE reads through MiXCR, listing each CDR3 protein once. Here the sample spans hundreds of thousands of distinct CDR3 sequences, roughly two fifths being singletons. Specimen: blood. These receptor sequences come from a woman aged 55-69 years in good health.

CDR3 sequence (DNA): TGTGCCAGCAGCGGACCGAGGTTGCGGGTGGATTTTGGCGATGAGCAGTACTTC. Protein sequence: CASSGPRLRVDFGDEQYF. The chain uses TRBV7-8 and TRBJ2-4; D perhaps matches TRBD2 (5 bases). CDR3 length equals 18 residues. The germline CDR1 and CDR2 sequences are SGHVS and FQNEAQ. The V gene lost 5 bases and the J gene lost 13 bases, with 33 bases spanning the gap.

This clonotype was recorded at least ten times. This chain connects TRBV20-1 to TRBJ1-3; unclear D gene. The CDR3 spans 11 residues. With 5 bases removed from V and 2 bases from J, the gap between germline ends came to 4 bases. Germline V gene data show CDR1 as DFQATT and CDR2 as SNEGSKA (reference sequence). CDR3 region: CSAGAGNTIYF. In DNA, the CDR3 is TGCAGTGCTGGGGCTGGAAACACCATATATTTT.

The CDR3 sequence: CATSRMGSVVRRETQYF. In DNA form, the CDR3 reads TGTGCCACCAGCAGGATGGGGTCTGTGGTGAGAAGGGAGACCCAGTACTTC. This chain joins TRBV15 and TRBJ2-5; no firm D call. Trimming took 3 bases from V and 5 from J, leaving 22 bases between them. This CDR3 has 17 amino acids. Looked up from germline, CDR1 is LNHNV and CDR2 is YYDKDF (reference sequence).

This clonotype was seen only once. Mismatch with germline at one junction end may stem from a read error. V gene TRBV29-1 combines with J gene TRBJ2-5, with TRBD2 as a possible D gene (6 bases). CDR3 size: 12 residues. CDR1 is SQVTM and CDR2 is ANQGSEA in the germline V gene. CDR3 DNA: TGCAGCGTACGGGACTGGCAAGAGACTCAGTACTTC. Translated, it gives CSVRDWQETQYF.

A few counts support this clonotype. The rearrangement uses TRBV12-3 or TRBV12-4 and TRBJ1-1; no firm D call. V was pared by 3 bases and J by 1 base, with 6 bases between. The CDR3 length is 13 residues. CDR3 nucleotide sequence: TGTGCCAGCAGTTTTGATGGGAACACTGAAGCTTTCTTT. It codes for CASSFDGNTEAFF.

The count of this clonotype is one. Mismatch with germline at one junction end may stem from a read error. The J gene is TRBJ2-3, the V gene TRBV4-3; D gene ambiguous. CDR1 LGHNA and CDR2 YSLEER come from the germline V gene. CDR3 length: 15 amino acids. The CDR3 coding sequence is TGCGCCAGCAGCCAAGATGATCGGGTCACAGATGCGCAGTATTTT. Protein sequence: CASSQDDRVTDAQYF.

This clonotype was observed a handful of times. J is TRBJ2-3 and V is TRBV7-2; 10 bases map to TRBD2. Trimming at V came to 3 bases and at J to 8 bases, leaving 8 bases not matched to a gene. The CDR3 contains 15 residues. The germline V gene encodes CDR1 SGHTA and CDR2 FQGNSA. DNA of the CDR3: TGTGCCAGCAGCTTCACTAGCGGGGCCTCCGGTACGCAGTATTTT. Its translation is CASSFTSGASGTQYF.

This clonotype was observed a handful of times. This chain links TRBV4-3 with TRBJ2-5; the match to TRBD2 covers 14 bases. The V gene's germline CDR1 is LGHNA and CDR2 YSLEER. J gave up 2 bases and V 0 bases, and 8 bases lay outside the gene matches. The CDR3 runs 19 residues. CDR3 DNA: TGCGCCAGCAGCCAAGATTTGGGACTAGCGGGGGCATTACAAGAGACCCAGTACTTC. This codes for CASSQDLGLAGALQETQYF.

This clonotype has a handful of counts. The V and J genes are TRBV28 and TRBJ2-5; TRBD1 matches 8 bases. There are 13 residues in the CDR3. Trimming removed 5 bases from V and 4 bases from J; junction bases left unmatched: 3. Germline V CDR1 and CDR2: MDHEN, SYDVKM. CDR3: CASSRTGPETQYF. In nucleotides, the CDR3 is TGTGCCAGCAGTAGGACAGGGCCAGAGACCCAGTACTTC.

This chain connects TRBV20-1 to TRBJ1-1; 8 bases are shared with TRBD1. This CDR3 comprises 12 residues. Germline V gene sequence: CDR1 DFQATT, CDR2 SNEGSKA (reference sequence). J lost 5 bases, V lost 5 bases, and 4 bases had no gene match. In DNA form, the CDR3 reads TGCAGTGCTCGTCAGGGGGCGACTGAAGCTTTCTTT. Protein sequence: CSARQGATEAFF.

This clonotype was seen only a few times. The gene calls are TRBV20-1 and TRBJ2-1; 8 bases are a match to TRBD2. Germline assignment: CDR1 DFQATT and CDR2 SNEGSKA (reference sequence). The CDR3 length is 14 residues. The V gene end was trimmed by 6 bases and the J gene end by 4 bases; junction bases not matched to a gene: 8. The DNA of the CDR3 is TGCAGTGCGTCCACTAGCGGCCCTTACAATGAGCAGTTCTTC. Its translation: CSASTSGPYNEQFF.

The V and J genes are TRBV24-1 and TRBJ2-1, with D perhaps given as TRBD1 or TRBD2 (5 bases each). The J call could be wrong; TRBJ2-7 is a better fit for the DNA end. Germline assignment: CDR1 KGHDR and CDR2 SFDVKD. The CDR3 extends over 15 amino acids. The CDR3 sequence: CATSTTGTPYNEQYF. CDR3 in DNA: TGTGCCACCAGTACAACCGGGACCCCCTACAATGAGCAGTACTTC.